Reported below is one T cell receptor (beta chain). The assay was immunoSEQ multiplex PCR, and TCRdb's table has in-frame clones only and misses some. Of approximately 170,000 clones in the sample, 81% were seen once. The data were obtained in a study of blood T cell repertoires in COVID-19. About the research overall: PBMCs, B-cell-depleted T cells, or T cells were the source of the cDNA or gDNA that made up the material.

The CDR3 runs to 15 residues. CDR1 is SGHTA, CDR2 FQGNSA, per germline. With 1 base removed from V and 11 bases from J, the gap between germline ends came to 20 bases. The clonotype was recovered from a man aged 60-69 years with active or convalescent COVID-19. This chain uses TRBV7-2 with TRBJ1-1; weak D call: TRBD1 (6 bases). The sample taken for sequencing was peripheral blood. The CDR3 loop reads CASSLVPERGLGAFF. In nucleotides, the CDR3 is TGTGCCAGCAGCTTAGTGCCGGAGCGGGGGCTGGGGGCTTTCTTT.